This T cell receptor beta chain was documented in a study of blood T cell repertoires in COVID-19. Across the study: COVID-19 samples collected from the United States, Italy and Spain covered acute and convalescent phases. In each case, the material was cDNA or gDNA derived from T cells, B-cell-depleted T cells, or PBMCs.

Original analysis: By means of reference gene primer amplification, nucleated cell counts were estimated. Profiling relied on immunoSEQ multiplex PCR, and the TCRdb table lists in-frame clones only, not all of them. V and J calls and clone size are those listed in that table; D and trimming were worked out from the DNA. Among some 170,000 clones listed, 70% to 90% were seen once. V was shortened by 3 bases and J by 6 bases, with 4 bases between the two germline ends. The CDR3 spans 11 residues. This receptor was obtained from a human donor in a cohort sampled during active COVID-19. Sequenced: peripheral blood. The chain has TRBV12-3 or TRBV12-4 and TRBJ2-3, with D uncertain. The CDR3 DNA follows: TGTGCCAGCAGTTTGGAGGATACGCAGTATTTT. It specifies CASSLEDTQYF.